The 21 T cell receptor beta chains presented below share a single source sample, sequenced in a study of T cell responses to AZD1222 COVID-19 vaccine. Repertoires were generated with immunoSEQ multiplex PCR, while TCRdb's copy carries only in-frame clones and drops some. The sample yields 150,000 to 200,000 clones, around 90% seen once. Material: peripheral blood, obtained on day 0 of AZD1222 vaccination. The receptors here all came from an adult in good health.

In its sample, this clone was seen a few times. The genes are TRBV28 and TRBJ1-4; TRBD1 matches 9 bases. CDR3 length equals 14 residues. The V and J ends lost 6 bases and 4 bases, in that order; junction bases with no gene match: 3. Germline V gene lookup returns CDR1 MDHEN and CDR2 SYDVKM. The CDR3 DNA follows: TGTGCCAGCAGATCGGGACAGGGTAATGAAAAACTGTTTTTT. It codes for CASRSGQGNEKLFF.

The chain combines TRBV6-4 with TRBJ2-1; 9 nucleotides align to TRBD2. Looked up from germline, CDR1 is MRHNA and CDR2 is SNTAGT. The CDR3 loop spans 15 amino acids. V lost 2 bases, J lost 3 bases, and 2 bases stayed unmatched. The CDR3 protein is CASSDQRGDYNEQFF. Here the CDR3 DNA reads TGTGCCAGCAGTGACCAGCGGGGGGACTACAATGAGCAGTTCTTC.

V and J are TRBV10-3 and TRBJ2-2, with D unclear. CDR3 length: 17 residues. V was shortened by 0 bases and J by 4 bases, with 15 bases between the two germline ends. The germline V gene has CDR1 ENHRY and CDR2 SYGVKD. The CDR3, as DNA: TGTGCCATCAGTGAGTCGATGGAGTGGTCCCTCACCGGGGAGCTGTTTTTT. It encodes CAISESMEWSLTGELFF.

CDR3 in amino acids: CASSIDGRYNEQFF. In nucleotides, the CDR3 is TGTGCCAGTAGTATAGATGGGCGGTACAATGAGCAGTTCTTC. The V gene is TRBV19, the J gene TRBJ2-1; no reliable D call. Trimming took off 0 bases at V and 4 bases at J, with 7 bases between the two ends. CDR1 LNHDA and CDR2 SQIVND come from the germline V gene (reference sequence). This CDR3 comprises 14 residues.

The chain has TRBV5-1 and TRBJ2-7, with 8 nucleotides matching TRBD1. Unmatched junction bases numbered 9, after V lost 7 bases and J lost 6 bases. The germline V gene encodes CDR1 SGHRS and CDR2 YFSETQ. This CDR3 contains 13 residues. The DNA for the CDR3 is TGCGCCAGCGGACAGGGTGATTTGGGCGAGCAGTACTTC. Translation gives CASGQGDLGEQYF.

The chain uses TRBV10-3 and TRBJ1-3; D remains unclear. The CDR3 is made up of 15 amino acids. Germline V lookup: CDR1 ENHRY, CDR2 SYGVKD. With 1 base removed from V and 2 bases from J, the gap between germline ends came to 9 bases. CDR3 protein: CAISEWSVPGNTIYF. CDR3 sequence (DNA): TGTGCCATCAGTGAGTGGTCCGTCCCTGGAAACACCATATATTTT.

This rearrangement joins TRBV19 to TRBJ1-1, with D hard to call. The V gene's germline CDR1 is LNHDA and CDR2 SQIVND (reference sequence). V was shortened by 5 bases and J by 0 bases, with 10 bases between the two germline ends. The CDR3 length is 14 residues. CDR3 DNA: TGTGCCAGTAGTGAACCGAGCTTGAACACTGAAGCTTTCTTT. Translated, it gives CASSEPSLNTEAFF.

V and J are TRBV6-1 and TRBJ2-7, with no clear D. V was pared by 1 base and J by 2 bases, with 6 bases between. Germline V CDR1 and CDR2: MNHNS, SASEGT. The CDR3 consists of 13 residues. The CDR3 region has the DNA TGTGCCAGCAGTGAAGTAGGGCCCTACGAGCAGTACTTC. As protein: CASSEVGPYEQYF.

This rearrangement joins TRBV7-2 to TRBJ1-5; 8 nucleotides align to TRBD1. This CDR3 has 15 amino acids. The germline CDR1 and CDR2 sequences are SGHTA and FQGNSA. The ends lost 4 bases at V and 5 bases at J; junction bases unmatched: 7. The CDR3 region is CASSSDRGGDQPQHF. CDR3 nucleotides: TGTGCCAGCAGCTCAGACAGGGGTGGGGATCAGCCCCAGCATTTT.

CDR3 bases: TGTGCCAGCAGCTTAGGCCAGACGGCAAGCGATTCACCCCTCCACTTT. Protein: CASSLGQTASDSPLHF. V and J are TRBV13 and TRBJ1-6, with no clear D. The CDR3 extends over 16 amino acids. Germline-derived CDR1 and CDR2 are PRHDT and FYEKMQ (reference sequence). Trimming took 0 bases from V and 8 from J, leaving 14 bases between them.

The CDR3 DNA follows: TGTGCCAGCAGTGCTAGAGCTAGGCAAGCTTTCTTT. Protein product: CASSARARQAFF. The chain combines TRBV28 with TRBJ1-1; no clear D gene. The CDR3 has 12 amino acids. The germline V gene has CDR1 MDHEN and CDR2 SYDVKM. Trimming took off 5 bases at V and 9 bases at J, with 13 bases between the two ends.

The CDR3 reads CASSHTSGGADTQYF. The DNA for the CDR3 is TGTGCCAGCAGCCATACTAGCGGGGGGGCTGATACGCAGTATTTT. The chain couples TRBV6-2 or TRBV6-3 to TRBJ2-3; 13 bases map to TRBD2. The CDR3 spans 15 residues. Germline CDR1 and CDR2: MNHEY and SVGEGT. V gave up 6 bases and J gave up 6 bases; unmatched junction bases: 6.

V and J are TRBV7-9 and TRBJ1-2; no definite D call. The V end was cut by 8 bases, the J end by 5 bases, with 15 bases between. Germline-derived CDR1 and CDR2 are SEHNR and FQNEAQ (reference sequence). The CDR3 spans 13 residues. CDR3 region: CASGRTQAYGYTF. CDR3 nucleotide sequence: TGTGCCAGCGGGCGGACCCAGGCGTATGGCTACACCTTC.

This sequence joins TRBV4-2 and TRBJ1-6, with 7 bases identical to TRBD1. The CDR3 totals 20 residues. Germline CDR1 LGHNA, CDR2 YNFKEQ. V lost 1 base to trimming and J lost 1 base; unmatched junction nucleotides: 13. CDR3 bases: TGTGCCAGCAGCCAAGTGGGGGCAGGGGGTTTTATTTCCTATAATTCACCCCTCCACTTT. It translates to CASSQVGAGGFISYNSPLHF.

The genes are TRBV9 and TRBJ2-5; D possibly uses TRBD1 or TRBD2 (6 bases each). With 1 base removed from V and 5 bases from J, the gap between germline ends came to 15 bases. The CDR3 consists of 15 residues. CDR1 and CDR2 from the germline V gene are SGDLS and YYNGEE. DNA of the CDR3: TGTGCCAGCAGCGTATGGGGGGCAGTCGAGGAGACCCAGTACTTC. Its translation: CASSVWGAVEETQYF.

This clone has only a few counts. The rearrangement links TRBV7-9 to TRBJ1-2; D perhaps matches TRBD1 (5 bases). The V end was cut by 2 bases, the J end by 4 bases, with 14 bases between. The CDR3 totals 15 residues. Germline V lookup: CDR1 SEHNR, CDR2 FQNEAQ (reference sequence). The CDR3 loop is CASSLIEGPGYGYTF. In DNA form, the CDR3 reads TGTGCCAGCAGCTTAATAGAGGGACCCGGCTATGGCTACACCTTC.

This clone showed up just once. This chain links TRBV4-1 with TRBJ2-5; D is undetermined. The germline V gene has CDR1 MGHRA and CDR2 YSYEKL. The V end was cut by 3 bases, the J end by 4 bases, with 6 bases between. The CDR3 is made up of 12 amino acids. Here the CDR3 reads CASSQKGETQYF. Here the CDR3 DNA reads TGCGCCAGCAGCCAGAAAGGAGAGACCCAGTACTTC.

J is TRBJ1-5 and V is TRBV19; TRBD1 matches at 10 bases. This CDR3 spans 13 amino acids. The germline gives CDR1 LNHDA, CDR2 SQIVND (reference sequence). V shed 6 bases and J 7 bases; nucleotides not matched to a gene: 3. CDR3 nucleotide sequence: TGTGCCAGTAGGACAGGGGGCGGGCAGCCCCAGCATTTT. Protein: CASRTGGGQPQHF.

The CDR3 DNA reads as TGTGCCAGCAGCGTAAGGGGAGAAGTATCTGAAGCTTTCTTT. Translation gives CASSVRGEVSEAFF. V usage is TRBV9 and J usage is TRBJ1-1; D possibly corresponds to TRBD1 (5 bases). Germline loops: CDR1 SGDLS, CDR2 YYNGEE. V lost 1 base and J lost 6, with 13 bases in between. This CDR3 region has 14 residues.

V and J are TRBV19 and TRBJ1-5; 8 bases are shared with TRBD1. The germline CDR1 and CDR2 sequences are LNHDA and SQIVND (reference sequence). The V segment lost 1 base and the J segment 7 bases; nucleotides outside the gene matches: 9. The CDR3 is made up of 16 amino acids. CDR3 loop: CASSIGRQGPLQPQHF. CDR3 DNA sequence: TGTGCCAGTAGTATAGGCCGACAGGGGCCCTTACAGCCCCAGCATTTT.

V is TRBV19 and J is TRBJ1-1, with TRBD1 identical over 11 bases. V trimming: 5 bases; J trimming: 5 bases; junction bases outside the gene matches: 7. The V gene's germline CDR1 is LNHDA and CDR2 SQIVND (reference sequence). The CDR3 has 15 residues. The CDR3 bases are TGTGCCAGTAGTCAAGGGACAGGGGGGAATACTGAAGCTTTCTTT. Its protein product is CASSQGTGGNTEAFF.